This T cell receptor beta chain was identified in a study of T cell responses to AZD1222 COVID-19 vaccine. TCRdb keeps only in-frame clones here, not all; method: immunoSEQ multiplex PCR. The table shows 150,000 to 200,000 clones, with about 90% occurring only once. This clone came up once. Its antigen is not identified. Study results and caveats: Repertoires were obtained only post-peak T cell response. Of spike-specific TCRs, nearly half reportedly target regions left unmutated in variants.

V was clipped by 3 bases and J by 0 bases; unmatched bases: 4. Germline lookup yields CDR1 KGHSH and CDR2 LQKENI. This CDR3 is built from 16 residues. The TCR comes from an adult who received the AZD1222 COVID-19 vaccine. The sample here was peripheral blood, taken 28 days after the second AZD1222 dose. This chain links TRBV18 with TRBJ1-5; 8 bases match TRBD1. CDR3 region: CASSPRGQGSNQPQHF. DNA for the CDR3: TGTGCCAGCTCACCTCGCGGACAGGGTAGCAATCAGCCCCAGCATTTT. Complete variable domain (other parts from reference TRBV18 and TRBJ1-5): NAGVMQNPRHLVRRRGQEARLRCSPMKGHSHVYWYRQLPEEGLKFMVYLQKENIIDESGMPKERFSAEFPKEGPSILRIQQVVRGDSAAYFCASSPRGQGSNQPQHFGDGTRLSIL.